These 5 T cell receptor beta chains came from one sample sequenced in a study of CD8 T cells in ankylosing spondylitis. Each CDR3 protein is one row after TCRdb ran MiXCR on the 5' RACE reads. The sample holds 250,000 to 300,000 distinct CDR3 sequences; over 15% are singletons and the top ten take 7.8%. The sample was blood, either unsorted or a sorted T cell fraction (not recorded which). Source of these receptors: a male donor with ankylosing spondylitis or in good health (not recorded which).

The V and J genes are TRBV5-1 and TRBJ1-1; D is uncertain. Deletions cut 0 bases from V and 1 base from J, with 10 bases between. The CDR3 is made up of 15 amino acids. The germline CDR1 and CDR2 sequences are SGHRS and YFSETQ. The CDR3 region has the DNA TGCGCCAGCAGCTTGGTGCAGCTAGGGAACACTGAAGCTTTCTTT. Translation gives CASSLVQLGNTEAFF.

V usage is TRBV6-2 or TRBV6-3 and J usage is TRBJ2-4; possibly TRBD1 for D (6 bases). The CDR3 is 13 residues long. Trimming pared 6 bases from V and 2 bases from J, leaving 8 bases between. Per the germline V gene, CDR1 is MNHEY and CDR2 is SVGEGT. CDR3 sequence reads: CASRWDTKNIQYF. The CDR3 region has the DNA TGTGCCAGCAGATGGGACACCAAAAACATTCAGTACTTC.

The chain joins TRBV5-5 to TRBJ1-1, with D possibly TRBD1 on 5 matching bases. The CDR3 is 14 residues long. V was shortened by 0 bases and J by 10 bases, with 16 bases between the two germline ends. The germline CDR1 and CDR2 sequences are SGHKS and YYEKEE (reference sequence). The CDR3 sequence is CASSLVSGSRGAFF. The CDR3 DNA reads as TGTGCCAGCAGCTTGGTGTCAGGTTCAAGGGGAGCTTTCTTT.

This clonotype came up a few times. This chain joins TRBV12-3 or TRBV12-4 and TRBJ2-5; no clear D. This CDR3 has 11 residues. The V end lost 10 bases, the J end lost 5 bases, and 11 bases lay between the germline ends. Here the CDR3 reads CATTLGETQYF. The CDR3 region has the DNA TGTGCCACTACCCTCGGGGAGACCCAGTACTTC.

Ten or more counts support this clonotype. V usage is TRBV20-1 and J usage is TRBJ1-3; 7 nucleotides agree with TRBD1. Germline loops: CDR1 DFQATT, CDR2 SNEGSKA (reference sequence). V trimming: 3 bases; J trimming: 3 bases; junction bases outside the gene matches: 2. The CDR3 length is 13 residues. CDR3: CSASRDSGNTIYF. Here the CDR3 DNA reads TGCAGTGCTAGTAGGGACAGTGGAAACACCATATATTTT.